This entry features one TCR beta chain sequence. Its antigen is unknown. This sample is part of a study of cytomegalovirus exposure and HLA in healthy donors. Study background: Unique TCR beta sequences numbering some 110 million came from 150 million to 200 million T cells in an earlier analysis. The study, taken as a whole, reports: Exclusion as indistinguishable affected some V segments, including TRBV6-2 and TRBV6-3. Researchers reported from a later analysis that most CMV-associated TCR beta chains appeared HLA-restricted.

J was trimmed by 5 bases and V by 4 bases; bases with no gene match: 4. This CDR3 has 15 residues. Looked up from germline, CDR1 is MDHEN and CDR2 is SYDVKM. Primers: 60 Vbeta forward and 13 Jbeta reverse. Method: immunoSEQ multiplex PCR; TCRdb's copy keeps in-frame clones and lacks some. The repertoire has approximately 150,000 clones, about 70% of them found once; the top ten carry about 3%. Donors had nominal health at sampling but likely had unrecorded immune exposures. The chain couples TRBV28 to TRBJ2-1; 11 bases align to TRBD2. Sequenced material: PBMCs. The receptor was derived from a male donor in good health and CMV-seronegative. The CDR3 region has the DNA TGTGCCAGCAGTTCCGGGACTAGCGGTGACAATGAGCAGTTCTTC. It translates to CASSSGTSGDNEQFF.